A selection of T cell receptor beta chains follows, all from one sample in a study of blood T cell repertoires in COVID-19. The repertoire was sequenced with immunoSEQ multiplex PCR; TCRdb's copy has only in-frame clones and lacks some. This table has about 190,000 clones, approximately 88% appearing once. The sequencing input was PBMCs or T cells enriched from blood (not recorded which). These receptors originate from a young woman who had recovered from COVID-19. The CDR3 runs from the conserved cysteine through the conserved F or W. The D gene is left open where the match is weak. Clone size is not always given. Where it is, it says once, few, many or a class for expanded clones.

>-|TRBJ2-6|TRBV19|-
CASSIGGASGANVLTF
TGTGCCAGTAGTATAGGCGGTGCCTCTGGGGCCAACGTCCTGACTTTC
>-|TRBJ1-2|TRBV28|once
CASSLGGYDYGYTF
TGTGCCAGCAGTTTAGGAGGGTATGACTATGGCTACACCTTC
>-|TRBJ1-2|TRBV19|-
CASSSDRNYGYTF
TGTGCCAGTAGTTCGGACAGAAACTATGGCTACACCTTC
>TRBD1|TRBJ2-7|TRBV3-1/TRBV3-2|-
CASSLRDRASYEQYF
TGTGCCAGCAGCCTCCGGGACAGGGCCTCCTACGAGCAGTACTTC
>-|TRBJ1-5|TRBV2|-
CASTRGGEENQPQHF
TGTGCCAGCACCCGAGGGGGGGAGGAAAATCAGCCCCAGCATTTT
>-|TRBJ2-2|TRBV5-3|-
CARSYRVANTGELFF
TGTGCCAGAAGCTACAGGGTCGCGAACACCGGGGAGCTGTTTTTT
>TRBD1|TRBJ1-2|TRBV30|-
CAWRHLGTGYGYTF
TGTGCCTGGAGGCACCTAGGGACAGGCTATGGCTACACCTTC
>-|TRBJ1-5|TRBV2|few
CASTFNSNQPQHF
TGTGCCAGCACCTTTAATAGCAATCAGCCCCAGCATTTT
>TRBD2|TRBJ2-7|TRBV4-1|-
CASSQSTSGSVYEQYF
TGCGCCAGCAGCCAGTCTACTAGCGGGAGCGTCTACGAGCAGTACTTC
>-|TRBJ2-5|TRBV7-9|-
CASSLSWREGGQETQYF
TGTGCCAGCAGCTTATCTTGGAGGGAGGGGGGCCAAGAGACCCAGTACTTC
>TRBD1|TRBJ1-2|TRBV2|-
CASTVMPGTASYGYTF
TGTGCCAGCACGGTCATGCCGGGGACAGCGAGCTATGGCTACACCTTC
>-|TRBJ1-2|TRBV10-3|once
CAISGQARGYGYTF
TGTGCCATCAGTGGACAGGCAAGAGGCTATGGCTACACCTTC
>TRBD2|TRBJ2-7|TRBV27|-
CASRPYLLAGWGSEQYF
TGTGCCAGCAGGCCTTACCTTCTAGCGGGATGGGGCAGCGAGCAGTACTTC
>-|TRBJ2-3|TRBV7-9|-
CASSSTATSTDTQYF
TGTGCCAGCAGCTCGACAGCTACTAGCACAGATACGCAGTATTTT
>-|TRBJ1-2|TRBV18|once
CASSPGQLAYGYTF
TGTGCCAGCTCACCAGGGCAGCTTGCCTATGGCTACACCTTC
>-|TRBJ1-5|TRBV19|once
CASLPGSRLNQPQHF
TGTGCCAGCCTACCGGGATCGAGGCTTAATCAGCCCCAGCATTTT